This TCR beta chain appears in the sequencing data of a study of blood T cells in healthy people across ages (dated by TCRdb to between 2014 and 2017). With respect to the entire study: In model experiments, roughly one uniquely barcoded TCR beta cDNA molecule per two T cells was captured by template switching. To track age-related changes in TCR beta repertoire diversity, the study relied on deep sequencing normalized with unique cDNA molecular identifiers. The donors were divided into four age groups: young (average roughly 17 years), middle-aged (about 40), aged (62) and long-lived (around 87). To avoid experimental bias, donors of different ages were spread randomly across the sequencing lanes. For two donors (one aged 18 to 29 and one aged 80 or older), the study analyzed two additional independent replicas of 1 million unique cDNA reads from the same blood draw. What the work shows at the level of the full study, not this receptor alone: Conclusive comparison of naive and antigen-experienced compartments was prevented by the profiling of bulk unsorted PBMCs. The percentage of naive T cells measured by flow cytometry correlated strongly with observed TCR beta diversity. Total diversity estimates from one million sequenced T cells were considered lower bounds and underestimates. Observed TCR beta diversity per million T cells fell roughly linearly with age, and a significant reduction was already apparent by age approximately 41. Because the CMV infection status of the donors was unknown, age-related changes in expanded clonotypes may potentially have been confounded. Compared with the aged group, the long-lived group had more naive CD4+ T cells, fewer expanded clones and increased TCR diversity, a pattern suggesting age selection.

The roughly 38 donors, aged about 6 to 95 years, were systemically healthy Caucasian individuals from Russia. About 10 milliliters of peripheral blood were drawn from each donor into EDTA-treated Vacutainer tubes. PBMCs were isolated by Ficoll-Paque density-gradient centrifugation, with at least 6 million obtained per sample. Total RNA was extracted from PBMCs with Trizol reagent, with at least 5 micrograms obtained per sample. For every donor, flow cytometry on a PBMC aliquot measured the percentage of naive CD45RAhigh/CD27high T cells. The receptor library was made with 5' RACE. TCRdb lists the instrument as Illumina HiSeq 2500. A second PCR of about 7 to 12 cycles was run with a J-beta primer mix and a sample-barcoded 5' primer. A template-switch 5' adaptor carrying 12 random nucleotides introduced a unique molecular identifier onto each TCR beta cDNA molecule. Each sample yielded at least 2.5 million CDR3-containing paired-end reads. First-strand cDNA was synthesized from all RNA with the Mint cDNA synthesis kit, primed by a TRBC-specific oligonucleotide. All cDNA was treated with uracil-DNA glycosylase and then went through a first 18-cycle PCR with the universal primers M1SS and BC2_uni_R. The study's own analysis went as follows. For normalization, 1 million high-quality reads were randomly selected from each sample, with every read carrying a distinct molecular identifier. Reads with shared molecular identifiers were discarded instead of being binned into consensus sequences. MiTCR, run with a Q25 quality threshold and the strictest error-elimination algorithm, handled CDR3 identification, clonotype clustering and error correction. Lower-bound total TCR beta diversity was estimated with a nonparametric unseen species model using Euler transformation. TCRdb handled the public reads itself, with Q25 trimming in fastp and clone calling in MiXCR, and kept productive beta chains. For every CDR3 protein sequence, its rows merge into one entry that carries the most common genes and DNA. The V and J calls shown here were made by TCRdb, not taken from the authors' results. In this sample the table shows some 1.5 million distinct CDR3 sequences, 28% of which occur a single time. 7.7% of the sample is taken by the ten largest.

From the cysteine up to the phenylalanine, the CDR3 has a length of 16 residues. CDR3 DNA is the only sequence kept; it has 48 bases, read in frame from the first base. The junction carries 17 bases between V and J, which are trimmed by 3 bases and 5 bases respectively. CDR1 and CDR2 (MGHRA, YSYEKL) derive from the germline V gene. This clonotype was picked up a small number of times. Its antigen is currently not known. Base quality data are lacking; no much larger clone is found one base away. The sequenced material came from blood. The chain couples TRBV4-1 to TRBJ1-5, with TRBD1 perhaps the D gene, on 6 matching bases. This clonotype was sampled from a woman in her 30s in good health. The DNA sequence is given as TGCGCCAGCAGCCATCCCCTTGTAAGGGGGGATCAGCCCCAGCATTTT. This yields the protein CASSHPLVRGDQPQHF.